These T cell receptor beta chains were read from a single sample in a study of T cells in Graves' hyperthyroidism and ophthalmopathy. Via MiXCR, TCRdb re-called the multiplex PCR reads, giving one row per CDR3 protein. This sample yields 350,000 or so distinct CDR3 sequences, of which 15% to 20% are seen a single time; roughly 49% belongs to the top ten. Sequencing was carried out using blood. Every receptor here comes from a woman between 45 and 60 years old with Graves' hyperthyroidism. CDR3s include the opening cysteine and the closing phenylalanine or tryptophan. The D gene is left open where the match is weak. Clone size is given for some rows only: seen once, a few or many times, or a class if the clone is expanded.

V gene,D gene,clone size,J gene,CDR3 protein,CDR3 DNA
TRBV2,-,many,TRBJ2-7,CASSERDILSYEQYF,TGTGCCAGCAGTGAAAGGGACATCCTCTCCTACGAGCAGTACTTC
TRBV28,TRBD1,many,TRBJ2-1,CASSPIQGAGNEQFF,TGTGCCAGCAGTCCCATACAGGGGGCAGGCAATGAGCAGTTCTTC
TRBV12-3/TRBV12-4,-,few,TRBJ1-1,CASSPTGRTEAFF,TGTGCCAGCAGTCCTACAGGGAGGACTGAAGCTTTCTTT
TRBV10-3,TRBD1,many,TRBJ2-7,CAIMQGQGDEQYF,TGTGCCATCATGCAGGGACAGGGGGACGAGCAGTACTTC
TRBV5-5,-,-,TRBJ2-5,CASSSPPGVETQYF,TGTGCCAGCAGTTCCCCACCGGGAGTGGAGACCCAGTACTTC
TRBV3-1,-,many,TRBJ2-5,CASSHRVDPETQYF,TGTGCCAGCAGCCACCGGGTGGATCCGGAGACCCAGTACTTC
TRBV6-1,TRBD1,few,TRBJ1-5,CASSESGTDQPQHF,TGTGCCAGCAGTGAAAGCGGGACAGATCAGCCCCAGCATTTT
TRBV19,-,few,TRBJ1-5,CASSWGFSNQPQHF,TGTGCCAGTAGTTGGGGTTTTAGCAATCAGCCCCAGCATTTT
TRBV11-2,TRBD1,-,TRBJ1-6,CASSPRQGNSPLHF,TGTGCCAGCAGCCCCCGACAGGGAAATTCACCCCTCCACTTT
TRBV5-5,TRBD2,-,TRBJ2-1,CASSPGLAGTSYNEQFF,TGTGCCAGCAGCCCGGGACTAGCGGGGACATCCTACAATGAGCAGTTCTTC
TRBV6-1,-,-,TRBJ2-2,CASYTRDKNTGELFF,TGTGCCAGCTACACCCGGGACAAGAACACCGGGGAGCTGTTTTTT
TRBV12-3/TRBV12-4,-,many,TRBJ1-5,CASSPGPLNQPQHF,TGTGCCAGCAGCCCCGGACCGTTGAATCAGCCCCAGCATTTT
TRBV14,-,-,TRBJ2-5,CASSQDPRGRGETQYF,TGTGCCAGCAGCCAAGATCCGCGGGGACGAGGAGAGACCCAGTACTTC
TRBV30,-,-,TRBJ2-1,CAWSASSDLGQFF,TGTGCCTGGAGTGCCTCATCAGACCTCGGTCAGTTCTTC
TRBV28,-,-,TRBJ1-1,CASGRGGGAEAFF,TGTGCCAGCGGGAGGGGGGGGGGCGCTGAAGCTTTCTTT